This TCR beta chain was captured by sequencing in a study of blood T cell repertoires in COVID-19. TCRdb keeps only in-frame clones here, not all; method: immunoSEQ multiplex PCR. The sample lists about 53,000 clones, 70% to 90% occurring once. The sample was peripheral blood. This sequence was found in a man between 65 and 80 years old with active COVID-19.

The CDR3 spells CATSRDSRSGLAGGQSYNEQFF. CDR3 nucleotides: TGTGCCACCAGCAGAGATAGTCGGTCGGGGCTAGCGGGGGGGCAATCCTACAATGAGCAGTTCTTC. The rearrangement joins TRBV15 to TRBJ2-1; 12 nucleotides align to TRBD2. Germline trimming cut 0 bases from V and 1 base from J; bases unmatched to any gene: 16. Germline lookup yields CDR1 LNHNV and CDR2 YYDKDF (reference sequence). The CDR3 has 22 amino acids.